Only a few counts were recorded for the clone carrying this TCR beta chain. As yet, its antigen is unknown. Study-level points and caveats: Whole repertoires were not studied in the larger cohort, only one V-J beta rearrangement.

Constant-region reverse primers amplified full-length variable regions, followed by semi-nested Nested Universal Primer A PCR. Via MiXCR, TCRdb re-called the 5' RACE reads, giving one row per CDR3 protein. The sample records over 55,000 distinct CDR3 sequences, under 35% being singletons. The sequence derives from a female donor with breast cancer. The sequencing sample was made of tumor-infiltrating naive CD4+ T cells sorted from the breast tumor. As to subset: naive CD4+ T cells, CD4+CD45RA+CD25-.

CDR3 in DNA: TGTGCCAGCTCGACAGATCATAGCAATCAGCCCCAGCATTTT. This translates into CASSTDHSNQPQHF. The V and J genes are TRBV18 and TRBJ1-5, with D possibly TRBD1 on 5 matching bases. This CDR3 region has 14 residues. Trimming removed 6 bases at V and 0 bases at J, with 9 bases between. From germline, CDR1 is KGHSH and CDR2 LQKENI. Full variable domain (remainder filled in from reference TRBV18 and TRBJ1-5): NAGVMQNPRHLVRRRGQEARLRCSPMKGHSHVYWYRQLPEEGLKFMVYLQKENIIDESGMPKERFSAEFPKEGPSILRIQQVVRGDSAAYFCASSTDHSNQPQHFGDGTRLSIL.